Listed below are T cell receptor beta chains from one sample, sequenced in a study of shared clonotypes between healthy human individuals. The table came from immunoSEQ multiplex PCR; TCRdb's copy has only in-frame clones and leaves some out. Of some 980,000 clones listed, about 80% were seen once; the top ten hold approximately 1.5%. The specimen was memory CD4+ T cells sorted from blood. These receptors came from a man aged 18-30 years in good health. The CDR3 runs from the conserved cysteine through the conserved F or W. A D gene is named only where the DNA matches it firmly. Clone size is not always given. Where it is, it says once, few, many or a class for expanded clones.

len,abundance,v_gene,d_gene,j_gene,CDR3aa,CDR3nt
14,few,TRBV10-2,-,TRBJ1-6,CASSFQGINSPLHF,TGCGCCAGCAGCTTTCAGGGGATAAATTCACCCCTCCACTTT
12,-,TRBV25-1,-,TRBJ2-7,CASSGPRGRQYF,TGTGCCAGCAGTGGGCCAAGGGGCCGGCAGTACTTC
15,many,TRBV4-2,TRBD2,TRBJ2-5,CASSPLAGGQETQYF,TGTGCCAGCAGCCCTCTAGCGGGGGGCCAAGAGACCCAGTACTTC
13,-,TRBV7-2,-,TRBJ1-5,CASSLRGNQPQHF,TGTGCCAGCAGCTTGCGAGGAAATCAGCCCCAGCATTTT
13,-,TRBV30,TRBD1,TRBJ1-2,CAWSSDRDHGYTF,TGTGCCTGGAGCTCGGACAGGGACCATGGCTACACCTTC
15,-,TRBV5-1,TRBD1,TRBJ2-7,CASSSGTGVSYEQYF,TGCGCCAGCAGTTCCGGGACAGGGGTTTCCTACGAGCAGTACTTC
15,-,TRBV19,TRBD1,TRBJ2-2,CASSTGTGISGELFF,TGTGCCAGCTCAACCGGGACAGGGATCTCCGGGGAGCTGTTTTTT
14,-,TRBV9,TRBD2,TRBJ2-3,CASSAGGLTDTQYF,TGTGCCAGCAGCGCGGGAGGTCTCACAGATACGCAGTATTTT
13,few,TRBV15,-,TRBJ1-6,CATSSNINSPLHF,TGTGCCACCAGCAGTAACATTAATTCACCCCTCCACTTT
14,-,TRBV15,-,TRBJ2-1,CATSRGLGNNEQFF,TGTGCCACCAGCAGAGGGCTGGGAAACAATGAGCAGTTCTTC
12,few,TRBV7-8,-,TRBJ1-4,CASSLGVEKLFF,TGTGCCAGCAGCTTAGGAGTGGAAAAACTGTTTTTT
14,-,TRBV7-9,TRBD1,TRBJ2-5,CASSLRQGGETQYF,TGTGCCAGCAGCTTAAGACAGGGGGGCGAGACCCAGTACTTC
14,-,TRBV5-1,-,TRBJ2-6,CASSAGSGANVLTF,TGCGCCAGCAGCGCGGGCTCTGGGGCCAACGTCCTGACTTTC
17,-,TRBV9,-,TRBJ2-1,CASSVDVSAGVYNEQFF,TGTGCCAGCAGCGTAGATGTGTCGGCAGGGGTTTACAATGAGCAGTTCTTC
15,-,TRBV2,-,TRBJ2-5,CASRHDRPQQETQYF,TGTGCCAGCAGGCACGACAGGCCTCAACAAGAGACCCAGTACTTC
16,-,TRBV27,TRBD1,TRBJ1-6,CASNDRVSSYNSPLHF,TGTGCCAGCAACGACAGGGTGAGCTCCTATAATTCACCCCTCCACTTT
15,-,TRBV9,-,TRBJ2-7,CASSAAGQSSYEQYF,TGTGCCAGCAGCGCGGCGGGACAGTCCTCCTACGAGCAGTACTTC
16,-,TRBV9,TRBD1,TRBJ2-2,CASSVAGQGSAGELFF,TGTGCCAGCAGCGTAGCGGGACAGGGGAGCGCCGGGGAGCTGTTTTTT